The clone carrying this TCR beta chain has more than one count but fewer than ten. Its specificity is not known. This specimen belongs to a study of T-cell memory formation after mild COVID-19. Study-wide findings and caveats: What remained unconfirmed was the SARS-CoV-2 specificity of second-wave clones peaking on day 37.

This CDR3 is 14 amino acids long. Germline V gives CDR1 LGHNA, CDR2 YSLEER. Trimming cost V 1 base and J 1 base, with 4 bases left between them. A single record per CDR3 protein comes from TCRdb applying MiXCR to the 5' RACE reads. This table holds about 260,000 distinct CDR3 sequences, around 17% found once. The chain couples TRBV4-3 to TRBJ1-4; D ambiguous. The sequenced sample was PBMCs or a T cell subset sorted from them (not recorded which). The receptor was derived from a man aged 18-30 years who had mild COVID-19 (a few samples of this study predate the infection). Cell type and time point are not known. Written as DNA, the CDR3 is TGCGCCAGCAGCCAAGGAGAAACTAATGAAAAACTGTTTTTT. Translated, it gives CASSQGETNEKLFF.